This passage covers 16 T cell receptor beta chains from one sample sequenced in a study of post-analysis software for immune sequencing data. No cognate antigen is known for these TCRs. Notes on the study in general: Compared with controls, patients had more of 4 or 5 TRBV segments, including TRBV5-6, TRBV5-1 and TRBV20-1.

The TCR beta cDNA libraries contained unique molecular identifiers. Each CDR3 protein is one row after TCRdb ran MiXCR on the PCR reads. The sample shows 150,000 to 200,000 distinct CDR3 sequences, around 28% of them seen only once. The material sequenced was blood. All receptors derive from a girl aged 10-17 years with multiple sclerosis.

The table lists this clonotype with a few counts. The gene calls are TRBV7-3 and TRBJ2-3; D not certain. Germline loops: CDR1 SGHTA, CDR2 FQGTGA. V shed 5 bases and J shed 2 bases, with 20 bases lying between them. The CDR3 runs 17 residues. CDR3 sequence reads: CASSPPRAAFFTDTQYF. The CDR3 coding sequence is TGTGCCAGCAGCCCCCCCCGGGCCGCGTTTTTCACAGATACGCAGTATTTT.

This clonotype has a count of ten or more. The chain employs TRBV25-1 and TRBJ2-7; no clear D gene. This CDR3 has 13 residues. Germline lookup yields CDR1 MGHDK and CDR2 SYGVNS. The germline V and J ends were trimmed by 2 bases and 5 bases, with 10 bases remaining between them. This chain's CDR3 is CASSELDIDEQYF. Here the CDR3 DNA reads TGTGCCAGCAGTGAACTAGATATTGACGAGCAGTACTTC.

Of note for this clonotype: A much larger clonotype is one base distant, so this may be a read error. The V and J genes are TRBV4-1 and TRBJ2-1; D remains ambiguous. The J call may be wrong; the DNA end is better matched by TRBJ2-7. The CDR3 runs to 18 residues. Germline V gene sequence: CDR1 MGHRA, CDR2 YSYEKL. CDR3 sequence reads: CASSQDSAQRVPYNEQYF. CDR3 in DNA: TGCGCCAGCAGCCAAGATTCGGCCCAAAGAGTACCCTACAATGAGCAGTACTTC.

The J gene is TRBJ1-2, the V gene TRBV6-5; no firm D call. The CDR3 is 14 residues long. Germline CDR1 is MNHEY and CDR2 is SVGAGI. Trimming pared 6 bases from V and 1 base from J, leaving 12 bases between. CDR3 loop: CASRNLVYNYGYTF. CDR3 nucleotide sequence: TGTGCCAGCAGAAATTTGGTCTATAACTATGGCTACACCTTC.

Ten or more counts support this clonotype. V is TRBV6-5 and J is TRBJ2-1; D remains unclear. Germline V gene lookup returns CDR1 MNHEY and CDR2 SVGAGI. Deletions cut 2 bases from V and 9 bases from J, with 5 bases between. The CDR3 is 11 amino acids. CDR3 protein: CASSYEFEQFF. CDR3 DNA: TGTGCCAGCAGTTACGAGTTTGAGCAGTTCTTC.

This chain connects TRBV12-3 or TRBV12-4 to TRBJ1-5; D is unclear. The CDR3 runs 14 residues. V was pared by 6 bases and J by 3 bases, with 12 bases between. As DNA, the CDR3 is TGTGCCAGCAGCATCGGCGGGATCAATCAGCCCCAGCATTTT. Encoded protein: CASSIGGINQPQHF.

This clonotype was detected many times. The chain combines TRBV6-2 or TRBV6-3 with TRBJ1-5, with a weak D call TRBD1 (6 bases). Germline V lookup: CDR1 MNHEY, CDR2 SVGEGT. The CDR3 consists of 13 residues. V was cut by 8 bases and J by 4 bases, with 12 bases left in between. CDR3 protein: CASHDRTNQPQHF. The DNA for the CDR3 is TGTGCCAGCCACGACAGGACAAATCAGCCCCAGCATTTT.

CDR3 protein: CSARPGTGRQPQHF. The CDR3, as DNA: TGCAGTGCTAGGCCAGGGACAGGGCGCCAGCCCCAGCATTTT. The V gene is TRBV20-1, the J gene TRBJ1-5; 9 bases agree with TRBD1. Germline-derived CDR1 and CDR2 are DFQATT and SNEGSKA (reference sequence). The CDR3 consists of 14 residues. J gave up 7 bases and V 3 bases, and 7 bases lay outside the gene matches.

This clonotype was picked up many times. This chain connects TRBV11-2 to TRBJ2-1, with unresolved D. The CDR3 consists of 13 residues. Germline V gene lookup returns CDR1 SGHAT and CDR2 FQNNGV. V lost 4 bases, J lost 9 bases, and 13 bases lay in between. CDR3 protein: CASSSPTLGEQFF. CDR3 sequence (DNA): TGTGCCAGCAGCTCACCTACCCTCGGTGAGCAGTTCTTC. The full variable domain, in which reference TRBV11-2 and TRBJ2-1 provide the parts outside the CDR3, is EAGVAQSPRYKIIEKRQSVAFWCNPISGHATLYWYQQILGQGPKLLIQFQNNGVVDDSQLPKDRFSAERLKGVDSTLKIQPAKLEDSAVYLCASSSPTLGEQFFGPGTRLTVL.

There are many counts of this clonotype. The CDR3 sequence is CATSREERSYNEQFF. DNA for the CDR3: TGTGCCACCAGCAGAGAGGAGCGGTCCTACAATGAGCAGTTCTTC. V usage is TRBV15 and J usage is TRBJ2-1, with D maybe TRBD2 (5 bases). V was cut by 0 bases and J by 1 base, with 7 bases left in between. The CDR3 is made up of 15 amino acids. Germline assignment: CDR1 LNHNV and CDR2 YYDKDF (reference sequence).

Ten or more counts support this clonotype. This chain links TRBV24-1 with TRBJ2-1; 9 bases agree with TRBD1. Trimming cost V 1 base and J 7 bases; bases outside gene matches: 10. Germline V CDR1 and CDR2: KGHDR, SFDVKD. The CDR3 extends over 17 amino acids. The CDR3 DNA follows: TGTGCCACCAGTGATTTAATGACCGGGACAGGGATGAATGAGCAGTTCTTC. The encoded protein is CATSDLMTGTGMNEQFF.

This clonotype turned up a few times. This chain uses TRBV7-9 with TRBJ2-5; TRBD1 matches at 7 bases. Germline trimming cut 6 bases from V and 0 bases from J; bases unmatched to any gene: 13. The CDR3 loop spans 17 amino acids. Germline CDR1 is SEHNR and CDR2 is FQNEAQ (reference sequence). CDR3 amino acids: CASSLRPGQKYQETQYF. For the CDR3, the DNA is TGTGCCAGCAGTCTAAGGCCGGGACAGAAGTACCAAGAGACCCAGTACTTC.

A few counts support this clonotype. The chain carries TRBV28 and TRBJ1-1, with 9 bases lining up with TRBD1. Germline values: CDR1 MDHEN, CDR2 SYDVKM. The CDR3 covers 11 residues. Trimming at V came to 6 bases and at J to 11 bases, leaving 4 bases not matched to a gene. CDR3 in DNA: TGTGCCAGCAGACGGACAGGGGATGCTTTCTTT. This translates into CASRRTGDAFF. Combining the CDR3 with reference TRBV28 and TRBJ1-1 gives the whole variable domain DVKVTQSSRYLVKRTGEKVFLECVQDMDHENMFWYRQDPGLGLRLIYFSYDVKMKEKGDIPEGYSVSREKKERFSLILESASTNQTSMYLCASRRTGDAFFGQGTRLTVV.

This clonotype was seen many times. This sequence joins TRBV5-1 and TRBJ2-1, with D unresolved. The CDR3 is 13 amino acids. V was pared by 4 bases and J by 4 bases, with 9 bases between. CDR1 is SGHRS and CDR2 is YFSETQ in the germline V gene. In DNA, the CDR3 is TGCGCCAGCAGCCGCCAGGATTACAATGAGCAGTTCTTC. This codes for CASSRQDYNEQFF.

Worth noting for this clonotype: This may come from a read error, since a much larger clone is one base off. The rearrangement uses TRBV25-1 and TRBJ2-7; 7 bases agree with TRBD2. The CDR3 is 11 residues long. Germline V lookup: CDR1 MGHDK, CDR2 SYGVNS. CDR3 coding DNA: TGTGCCAACTCGGGAGGAGACGAGCAGGACTTC. Encoded protein: CANSGGDEQDF.

This clonotype has a count of ten or more. The chain is built from TRBV10-3 and TRBJ2-1; no reliable D call. The CDR3 sequence is 11 residues long. The germline V gene encodes CDR1 ENHRY and CDR2 SYGVKD. V shed 3 bases and J shed 10 bases, with 7 bases lying between them. This CDR3 is CAISEATEQFF. The CDR3 DNA is TGTGCCATCAGTGAAGCCACCGAGCAGTTCTTC.